Following are 3 T cell receptor beta chains from one sample sequenced in a study of T cells in Graves' hyperthyroidism and ophthalmopathy. RNA transcripts yielded amplified TCR beta CDR3 regions. The HTBI primer set drove a first-round RT-PCR of the TCR CDR3. TCRdb itself ran the multiplex PCR reads through MiXCR, one entry per CDR3 protein. This table has fewer than 450,000 distinct CDR3 sequences, 15% to 20% appearing once. Sequencing was carried out using blood. The source of these receptors is a man aged 18-30 years with Graves' ophthalmopathy.

This clonotype was counted many times. The chain has TRBV3-1 and TRBJ2-3; D is perhaps TRBD1 (7 bases). The CDR3 has 16 residues. V shed 4 bases and J shed 3 bases, with 17 bases lying between them. The germline V gene encodes CDR1 LGHDT and CDR2 YNNKEL (reference sequence). The chain's CDR3 is CASSPGGREVTDTQYF. The CDR3 DNA follows: TGTGCCAGCAGCCCAGGGGGGCGCGAGGTGACAGATACGCAGTATTTT.

The V call is TRBV6-2 or TRBV6-3, the J call TRBJ2-1; TRBD2 aligns across 8 bases. The V segment lost 7 bases and the J segment 0 bases; nucleotides outside the gene matches: 8. Germline V lookup: CDR1 MNHEY, CDR2 SVGEGT. The CDR3 is 16 residues long. The CDR3: CASKFSGGDSYNEQFF. In nucleotides, the CDR3 is TGTGCCAGCAAATTCAGCGGGGGCGACTCCTACAATGAGCAGTTCTTC.

A few counts support this clonotype. CDR3 nucleotides: TGTGCCAGCTCACCTAGGGGGGGTGAGAACACTGAAGCTTTCTTT. Its translation: CASSPRGGENTEAFF. The genes are TRBV18 and TRBJ1-1; possible D gene TRBD1, 6 bases. The germline V gene has CDR1 KGHSH and CDR2 LQKENI. V dropped 3 bases and J dropped 1 base, with 12 bases sitting between them. This CDR3 is built from 15 residues. The full variable domain, with the rest looked up from reference TRBV18 and TRBJ1-1, is NAGVMQNPRHLVRRRGQEARLRCSPMKGHSHVYWYRQLPEEGLKFMVYLQKENIIDESGMPKERFSAEFPKEGPSILRIQQVVRGDSAAYFCASSPRGGENTEAFFGQGTRLTVV.